These T cell receptor beta chains were read from a single sample in a study of blood T cell repertoires in COVID-19. Produced via immunoSEQ multiplex PCR; TCRdb's table is partial and in-frame only. The sample gives 230,000 or so clones, roughly 80% of which show up once; roughly 5% is in the top ten. Sequenced: peripheral blood. The receptor set was obtained from a human donor in a cohort sampled during active COVID-19. Each CDR3 is given with its conserved first and last residue. A D gene is named only where the DNA matches it firmly. The size field is filled for only some rows; it gives once, few, many or a size class.

j_gene: TRBJ1-2; d_gene: -; v_gene: TRBV6-2/TRBV6-3; len: 11; abundance: -; CDR3nt: TGTGCCAGCAGCGAAGGGGGTTACTACACCTTC; CDR3aa: CASSEGGYYTF
j_gene: TRBJ2-1; d_gene: -; v_gene: TRBV9; len: 13; abundance: -; CDR3nt: TGTGCCAGCAGCGGGGGACTTGGGAATGAGCAGTTCTTC; CDR3aa: CASSGGLGNEQFF
j_gene: TRBJ1-2; d_gene: -; v_gene: TRBV7-2; len: 13; abundance: -; CDR3nt: TGTGCCAGCAGCCAAGGGGCGTTCTATGGCTACACCTTC; CDR3aa: CASSQGAFYGYTF
j_gene: TRBJ2-2; d_gene: TRBD2; v_gene: TRBV9; len: 17; abundance: -; CDR3nt: TGTGCCAGCAGCGTCACTCCTAGCGGGAAGAACACCGGGGAGCTGTTTTTT; CDR3aa: CASSVTPSGKNTGELFF
j_gene: TRBJ2-7; d_gene: TRBD1; v_gene: TRBV18; len: 16; abundance: few; CDR3nt: TGTGCCAGCTCAGCCCTGACCGGGACAGGGGACTGGGCGCAGTACTTC; CDR3aa: CASSALTGTGDWAQYF
j_gene: TRBJ2-7; d_gene: -; v_gene: TRBV5-4; len: 15; abundance: -; CDR3nt: TGTGCCAGCAGCTTGGCCGGCAGGTATAGCGACGAGCAGTACTTC; CDR3aa: CASSLAGRYSDEQYF
j_gene: TRBJ1-5; d_gene: -; v_gene: TRBV5-1; len: 15; abundance: -; CDR3nt: TGCGCCAGCAGCTTGGACAGCTATAGCAATCAGCCCCAGCATTTT; CDR3aa: CASSLDSYSNQPQHF
j_gene: TRBJ2-7; d_gene: TRBD1; v_gene: TRBV7-6; len: 14; abundance: once; CDR3nt: TGTGCCAGCAGCTTTCAACAGGGGTTTGGCGAGCAGTACTTC; CDR3aa: CASSFQQGFGEQYF
j_gene: TRBJ2-3; d_gene: -; v_gene: TRBV5-1; len: 14; abundance: -; CDR3nt: TGCGCCAGCAGCTTAGGAGTTAGCACAGATACGCAGTATTTT; CDR3aa: CASSLGVSTDTQYF
j_gene: TRBJ2-7; d_gene: TRBD1; v_gene: TRBV19; len: 15; abundance: -; CDR3nt: TGTGCCAGTAGTTCAATGGGACAGGGAATGAACGAGCAGTACTTC; CDR3aa: CASSSMGQGMNEQYF
j_gene: TRBJ2-1; d_gene: TRBD2; v_gene: TRBV11-3; len: 17; abundance: -; CDR3nt: TGTGCCAGCAGCTTAGATGGAGGCGGGAGGGCCGGAAATGAGCAGTTCTTC; CDR3aa: CASSLDGGGRAGNEQFF
j_gene: TRBJ1-5; d_gene: -; v_gene: TRBV27; len: 17; abundance: -; CDR3nt: TGTGCCAGCAGAGCGGTTGTTGTGGGCGCGGGCAATCAGCCCCAGCATTTT; CDR3aa: CASRAVVVGAGNQPQHF
j_gene: TRBJ2-7; d_gene: -; v_gene: TRBV25-1; len: 14; abundance: few; CDR3nt: TGTGCCAGCAGTTTTTCAGTACGCTCCTACGAGCAGTACTTC; CDR3aa: CASSFSVRSYEQYF
j_gene: TRBJ1-2; d_gene: -; v_gene: TRBV12-3/TRBV12-4; len: 13; abundance: -; CDR3nt: TGTGCCAGCAGCAGGGCAGCTAACTATGGCTACACCTTC; CDR3aa: CASSRAANYGYTF
j_gene: TRBJ2-4; d_gene: -; v_gene: TRBV11-3; len: 13; abundance: -; CDR3nt: TGTGCCAGCGCAGGGGTTCCGAAAAACATTCAGTACTTC; CDR3aa: CASAGVPKNIQYF
j_gene: TRBJ2-7; d_gene: -; v_gene: TRBV9; len: 15; abundance: -; CDR3nt: TGTGCCAGCAGCGTAGGGTTAGCGGCCCTCGGGGAGCAGTACTTC; CDR3aa: CASSVGLAALGEQYF
j_gene: TRBJ2-5; d_gene: -; v_gene: TRBV25-1; len: 14; abundance: -; CDR3nt: TGTGCCAGCAGTGAGATGAGCCGATGGGAGACCCAGTACTTC; CDR3aa: CASSEMSRWETQYF
j_gene: TRBJ2-5; d_gene: -; v_gene: TRBV19; len: 14; abundance: -; CDR3nt: TGTGCCAGTAGTATTAAGCAGGGCGCGGAGACCCAGTACTTC; CDR3aa: CASSIKQGAETQYF
j_gene: TRBJ1-2; d_gene: -; v_gene: TRBV28; len: 12; abundance: -; CDR3nt: TGTGCCAGCAGTCCCCGAGCCTATGGCTACACCTTC; CDR3aa: CASSPRAYGYTF
j_gene: TRBJ1-6; d_gene: -; v_gene: TRBV28; len: 15; abundance: once; CDR3nt: TGTGCCAGCATCTCGCACAGGGTGGGTAATTCACCCCTCCACTTT; CDR3aa: CASISHRVGNSPLHF
j_gene: TRBJ1-1; d_gene: TRBD1; v_gene: TRBV10-3; len: 14; abundance: -; CDR3nt: TGTGCCATCAGCAGGACAGGGAGTGGCACTGAAGCTTTCTTT; CDR3aa: CAISRTGSGTEAFF
j_gene: TRBJ1-2; d_gene: -; v_gene: TRBV28; len: 14; abundance: -; CDR3nt: TGTGCCAGCACCAAAAGGGGGGGGCGGAAGGGCTACACCTTC; CDR3aa: CASTKRGGRKGYTF
j_gene: TRBJ1-6; d_gene: TRBD1; v_gene: TRBV5-8; len: 13; abundance: once; CDR3nt: TGTGCCAGCAGCTCCGGACAGGGTTTCTTCCTCCACTTT; CDR3aa: CASSSGQGFFLHF
j_gene: TRBJ1-1; d_gene: -; v_gene: TRBV9; len: 14; abundance: -; CDR3nt: TGTGCCAGCAGCGTTGCGTCCCGAAACACTGAAGCTTTCTTT; CDR3aa: CASSVASRNTEAFF
j_gene: TRBJ2-7; d_gene: TRBD2; v_gene: TRBV5-1; len: 15; abundance: -; CDR3nt: TGCGCCAGCAGCTTGGGAGCGGGAGTCGTATACGAGCAGTACTTC; CDR3aa: CASSLGAGVVYEQYF